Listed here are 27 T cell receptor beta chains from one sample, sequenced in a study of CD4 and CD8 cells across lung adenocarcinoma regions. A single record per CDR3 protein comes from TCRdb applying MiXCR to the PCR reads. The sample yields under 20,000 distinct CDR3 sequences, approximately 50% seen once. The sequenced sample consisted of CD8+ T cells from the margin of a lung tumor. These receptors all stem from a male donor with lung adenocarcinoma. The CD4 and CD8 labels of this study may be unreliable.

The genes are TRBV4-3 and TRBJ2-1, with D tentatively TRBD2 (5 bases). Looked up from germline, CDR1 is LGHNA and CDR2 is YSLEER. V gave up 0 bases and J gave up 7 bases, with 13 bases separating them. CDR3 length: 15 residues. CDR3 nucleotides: TGCGCCAGCAGCCAAGATGGGAACAGACTAAATGAGCAGTTCTTC. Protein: CASSQDGNRLNEQFF.

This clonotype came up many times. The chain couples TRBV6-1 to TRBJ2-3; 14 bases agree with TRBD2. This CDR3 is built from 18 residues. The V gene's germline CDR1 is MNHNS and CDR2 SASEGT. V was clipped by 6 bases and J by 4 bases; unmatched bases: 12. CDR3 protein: CASRPGLAGVQGADTQYF. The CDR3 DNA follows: TGTGCCAGCAGACCGGGACTAGCGGGAGTTCAGGGGGCAGATACGCAGTATTTT.

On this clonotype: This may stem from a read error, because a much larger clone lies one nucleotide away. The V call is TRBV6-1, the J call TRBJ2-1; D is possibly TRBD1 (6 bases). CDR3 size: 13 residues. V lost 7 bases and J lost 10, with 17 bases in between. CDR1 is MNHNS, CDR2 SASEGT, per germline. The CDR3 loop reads CASTRTTGSEQFF. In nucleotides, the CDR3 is TGTGCCAGCACCAGAACTACAGGGTCCGAGCAGTTCTTC.

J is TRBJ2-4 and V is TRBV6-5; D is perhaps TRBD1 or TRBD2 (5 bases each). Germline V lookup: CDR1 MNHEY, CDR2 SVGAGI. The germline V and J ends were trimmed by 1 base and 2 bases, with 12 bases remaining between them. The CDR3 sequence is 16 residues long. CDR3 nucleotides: TGTGCCAGCAGTTACTTTGCTCGGGGCCCCAAAAACATTCAGTACTTC. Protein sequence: CASSYFARGPKNIQYF.

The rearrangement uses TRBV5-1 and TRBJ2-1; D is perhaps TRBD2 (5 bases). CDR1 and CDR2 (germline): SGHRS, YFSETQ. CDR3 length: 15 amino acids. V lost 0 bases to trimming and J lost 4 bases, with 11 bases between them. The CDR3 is CASSLDLVAYNEQFF. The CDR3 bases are TGCGCCAGCAGCTTGGACCTCGTAGCGTACAATGAGCAGTTCTTC.

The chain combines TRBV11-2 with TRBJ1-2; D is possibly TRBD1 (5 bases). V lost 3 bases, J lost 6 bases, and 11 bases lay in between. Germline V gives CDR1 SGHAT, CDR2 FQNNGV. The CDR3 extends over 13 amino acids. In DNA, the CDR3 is TGTGCCAGCAGCTTTAGGGACCGAGATGGCTACACCTTC. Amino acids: CASSFRDRDGYTF.

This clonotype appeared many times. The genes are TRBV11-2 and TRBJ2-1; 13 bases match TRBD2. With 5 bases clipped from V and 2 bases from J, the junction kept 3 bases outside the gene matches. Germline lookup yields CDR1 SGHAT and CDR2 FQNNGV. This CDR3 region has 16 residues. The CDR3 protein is CASSPGLAGAYNEQFF. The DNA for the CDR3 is TGTGCCAGCAGCCCAGGACTAGCGGGGGCCTACAATGAGCAGTTCTTC.

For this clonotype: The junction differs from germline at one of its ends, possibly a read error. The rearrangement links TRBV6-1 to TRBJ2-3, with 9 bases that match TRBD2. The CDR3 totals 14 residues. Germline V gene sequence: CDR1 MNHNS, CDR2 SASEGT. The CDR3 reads CASRGAGGTDTQYF. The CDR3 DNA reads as TGTGCCAGCAGGGGGGCGGGAGGGACAGATACGCAGTATTTC.

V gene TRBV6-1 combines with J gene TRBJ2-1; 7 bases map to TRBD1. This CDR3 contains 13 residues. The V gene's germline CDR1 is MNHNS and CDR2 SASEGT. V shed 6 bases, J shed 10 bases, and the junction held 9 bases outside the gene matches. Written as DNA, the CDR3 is TGTGCCAGCAGGGTAACAGGGGTAGGAGAGCAGTTCTTC. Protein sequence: CASRVTGVGEQFF.

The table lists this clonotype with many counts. The chain's CDR3 is CASSLISSTETQYF. CDR3 coding DNA: TGTGCCAGCAGCTTAATCAGCAGCACGGAGACCCAGTACTTC. This chain connects TRBV7-2 to TRBJ2-5; D gene ambiguous. Trimming took off 2 bases at V and 5 bases at J, with 12 bases between the two ends. This CDR3 contains 14 residues. The V gene's germline CDR1 is SGHTA and CDR2 FQGNSA.

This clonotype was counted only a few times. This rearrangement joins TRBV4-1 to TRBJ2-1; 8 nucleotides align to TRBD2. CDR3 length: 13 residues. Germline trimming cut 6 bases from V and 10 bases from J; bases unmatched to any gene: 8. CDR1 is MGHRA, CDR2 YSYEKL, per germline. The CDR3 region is CASRLRERGEQFF. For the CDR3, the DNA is TGCGCCAGCAGACTCCGGGAGCGGGGGGAGCAGTTCTTC.

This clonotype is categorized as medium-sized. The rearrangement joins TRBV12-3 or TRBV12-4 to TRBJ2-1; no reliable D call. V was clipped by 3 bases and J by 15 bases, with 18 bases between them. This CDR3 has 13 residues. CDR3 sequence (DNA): TGTGCCAGCAGTTTGTGGAATTTGGACGAGTTGTTCTTC. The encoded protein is CASSLWNLDELFF.

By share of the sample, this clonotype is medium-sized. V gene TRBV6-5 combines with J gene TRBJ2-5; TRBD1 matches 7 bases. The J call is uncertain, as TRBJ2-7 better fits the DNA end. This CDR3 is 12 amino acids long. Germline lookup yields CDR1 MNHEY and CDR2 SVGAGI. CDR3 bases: TGTGCCAGCCGAACAGGGGTCGGCGAGCAGTACTTC. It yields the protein CASRTGVGEQYF.

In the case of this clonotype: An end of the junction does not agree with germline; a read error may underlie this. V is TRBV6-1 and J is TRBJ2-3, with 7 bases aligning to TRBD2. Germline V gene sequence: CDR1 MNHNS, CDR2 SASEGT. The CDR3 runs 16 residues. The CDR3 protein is CASGGGGGGDQETQYF. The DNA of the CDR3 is TGTGCCAGCGGGGGGGGAGGAGGCGGTGACCAAGAGACGCAGTATTTC.

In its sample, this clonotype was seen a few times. The CDR3 here is CASRTSGTDTQYF. The DNA for the CDR3 is TGTGCCAGCCGAACTAGCGGGACAGATACGCAGTATTTT. This chain connects TRBV6-1 to TRBJ2-3; TRBD2 aligns across 9 bases. Germline loops: CDR1 MNHNS, CDR2 SASEGT. This CDR3 spans 13 amino acids. V was pared by 8 bases and J by 3 bases, with 3 bases of the junction left unmatched.

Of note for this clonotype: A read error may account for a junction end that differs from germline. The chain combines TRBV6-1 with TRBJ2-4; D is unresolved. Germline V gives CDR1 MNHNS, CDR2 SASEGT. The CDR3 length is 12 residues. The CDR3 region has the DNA TGTGCCAGCACGCAGATGCCAGAGACGCAGTATTTC. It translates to CASTQMPETQYF.

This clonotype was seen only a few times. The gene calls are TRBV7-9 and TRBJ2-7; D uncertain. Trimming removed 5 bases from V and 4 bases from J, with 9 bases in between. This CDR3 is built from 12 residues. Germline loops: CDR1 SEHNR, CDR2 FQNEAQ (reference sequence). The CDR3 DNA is TGTGCCAGCAGCGCCGTCCAATACGAGCAGTACTTC. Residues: CASSAVQYEQYF.

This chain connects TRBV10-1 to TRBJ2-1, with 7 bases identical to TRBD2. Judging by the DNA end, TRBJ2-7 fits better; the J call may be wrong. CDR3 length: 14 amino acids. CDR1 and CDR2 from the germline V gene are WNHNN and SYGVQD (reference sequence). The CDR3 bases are TGCGCCAGCAGTGTTGGCGGGAGTGGTGATGAGCAGTACTTC. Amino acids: CASSVGGSGDEQYF.

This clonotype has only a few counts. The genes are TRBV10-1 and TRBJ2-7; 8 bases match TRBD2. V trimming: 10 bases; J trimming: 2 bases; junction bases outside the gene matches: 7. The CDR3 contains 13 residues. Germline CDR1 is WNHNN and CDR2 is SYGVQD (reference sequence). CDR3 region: CAITLAEPYEQYF. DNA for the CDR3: TGCGCCATTACACTAGCGGAACCCTACGAGCAGTACTTC.

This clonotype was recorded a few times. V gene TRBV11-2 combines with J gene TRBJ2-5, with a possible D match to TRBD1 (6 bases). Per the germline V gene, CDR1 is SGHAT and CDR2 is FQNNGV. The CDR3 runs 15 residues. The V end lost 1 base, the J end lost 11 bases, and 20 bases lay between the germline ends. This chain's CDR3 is CASSLAWTALGEQYF. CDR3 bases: TGTGCCAGCAGCTTAGCTTGGACAGCACTGGGGGAGCAGTACTTC.

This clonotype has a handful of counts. For the CDR3, the DNA is TGTGCCAGCTCCAAGGTGGGGCGAGCCACAGATACGCAGTATTTT. Its translation is CASSKVGRATDTQYF. V gene TRBV6-1 combines with J gene TRBJ2-3; weak D call: TRBD1 (5 bases). The germline CDR1 and CDR2 sequences are MNHNS and SASEGT. Trimming cost V 8 bases and J 2 bases, with 17 bases left between them. The CDR3 is made up of 15 amino acids.

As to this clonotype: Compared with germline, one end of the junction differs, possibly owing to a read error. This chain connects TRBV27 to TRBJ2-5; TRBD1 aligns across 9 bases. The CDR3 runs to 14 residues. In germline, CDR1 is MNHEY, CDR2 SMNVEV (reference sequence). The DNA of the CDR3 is TGTGCGGGGGTCGGGGACAGGGCCAAAGAGACCCAGTACTTT. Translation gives CAGVGDRAKETQYF.

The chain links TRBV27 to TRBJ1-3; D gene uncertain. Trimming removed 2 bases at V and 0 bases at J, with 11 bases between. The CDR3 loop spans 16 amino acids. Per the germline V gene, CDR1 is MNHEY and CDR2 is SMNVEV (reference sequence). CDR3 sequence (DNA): TGTGCCAGCAGTTTACGTAGCCCGTACTCTGGAAACACCATATATTTT. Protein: CASSLRSPYSGNTIYF.

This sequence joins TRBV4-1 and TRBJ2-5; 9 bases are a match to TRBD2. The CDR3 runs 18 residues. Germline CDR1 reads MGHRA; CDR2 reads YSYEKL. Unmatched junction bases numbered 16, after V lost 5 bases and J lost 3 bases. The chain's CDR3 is CASSSQGAPSGVEETQYF. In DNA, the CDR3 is TGCGCCAGCAGCTCCCAAGGGGCCCCTAGCGGGGTCGAAGAGACCCAGTACTTC.

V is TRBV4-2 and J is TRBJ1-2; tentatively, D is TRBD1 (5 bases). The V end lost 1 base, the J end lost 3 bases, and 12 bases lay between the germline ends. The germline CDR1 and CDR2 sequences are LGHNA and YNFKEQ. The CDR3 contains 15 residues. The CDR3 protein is CASSQVGAGDYGYTF. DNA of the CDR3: TGTGCCAGCAGCCAAGTAGGGGCCGGTGACTATGGCTACACCTTC.

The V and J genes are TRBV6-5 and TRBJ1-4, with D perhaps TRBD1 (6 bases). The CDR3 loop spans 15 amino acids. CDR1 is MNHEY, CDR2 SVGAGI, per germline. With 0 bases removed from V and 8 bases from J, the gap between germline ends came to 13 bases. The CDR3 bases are TGTGCCAGCAGTTACTCGGGGGCGGTCGAAGAAAAACTGTTTTTT. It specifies CASSYSGAVEEKLFF.

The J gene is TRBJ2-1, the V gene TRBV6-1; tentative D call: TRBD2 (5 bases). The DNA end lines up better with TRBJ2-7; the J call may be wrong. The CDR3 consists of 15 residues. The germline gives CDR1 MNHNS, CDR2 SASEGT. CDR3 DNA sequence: TGTGCCAGCAGCTCGGTAGCGACCTGCCCCGATAAGCAGTACTTC. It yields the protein CASSSVATCPDKQYF.